This TCR beta chain was documented in a study of shared clonotypes between healthy human individuals. About the study: Aged 18 to 49, the donors were a couple of women and a few men.

With 5 bases clipped from V and 9 bases from J, the junction kept 2 bases outside the gene matches. CDR3 length equals 11 residues. The germline CDR1 and CDR2 sequences are DFQATT and SNEGSKA (reference sequence). As to this clone: Its target is unknown.

Findings of the study overall: What naive subsets generally showed was a larger estimated richness than memory subsets showed.

Sequencing was performed with immunoSEQ multiplex PCR; in TCRdb, only in-frame clones are kept and a portion is missing. The sample yields about 2 million clones, approximately 94% seen once. CD8 cells classed as naive were CD45RO-negative and positively selected for CCR7, excluding terminally differentiated effector memory CD45RA+ cells. The origin of this receptor is a man younger than 35 in good health. Sequenced input: naive CD8+ T cells sorted from blood. J is TRBJ2-3 and V is TRBV20-1; 10 nucleotides line up with TRBD2. The CDR3, as DNA: TGCAGTGCTTCTAGCGGGGGAACGCAGTATTTT. Translation gives CSASSGGTQYF.